This TCR beta chain is drawn from a study of blood T cell repertoires in COVID-19. Across the study: There were acute and convalescent COVID-19 samples, and they came from the United States, Italy and Spain.

Here immunoSEQ multiplex PCR was the method, and the copy in TCRdb shows in-frame clones only, minus some. The repertoire holds more than 200,000 clones, with under 85% as singletons. This CDR3 has 14 amino acids. V lost 3 bases and J lost 4; bases outside the gene matches: 5. Per germline, CDR1 SNHLY and CDR2 FYNNEI. Input material: peripheral blood. This chain connects TRBV2 to TRBJ1-1; 7 bases match TRBD1. The sequence derives from a woman in her 40s with active or convalescent COVID-19. For the CDR3, the DNA is TGTGCCAGCAGTGACAGGGGGTTTGGCACTGAAGCTTTCTTT. Translated, it gives CASSDRGFGTEAFF.